This TCR beta chain comes out of a study of cytotoxic CD8 clonotypes in ibrutinib-treated CLL. Using immunoSEQ multiplex PCR, the repertoire was profiled, and TCRdb retains in-frame clones only, with some absent. The sample has 150,000 to 200,000 clones, about 88% seen once. Trimming took 8 bases from V and 5 from J, leaving 19 bases between them. The length of the CDR3 is 14 residues. CDR1 and CDR2 from the germline V gene are MNHEY and SVGAGI. The receptor's source is a human donor with chronic lymphocytic leukemia. The specimen comprised PBMCs, sampled at disease progression, from a patient treated with ibrutinib. The chain employs TRBV6-5 and TRBJ2-7, with D hard to call. CDR3 loop: CASSSWSHRDEQYF. CDR3 DNA: TGTGCCAGCTCCTCATGGTCACACCGGGACGAGCAGTACTTC.